This T cell receptor beta chain was found in a study of blood T cell repertoires in COVID-19. Trimming stripped 0 bases from V and 0 bases from J, with 9 bases between. The CDR3 consists of 16 residues. Germline V gene data show CDR1 as SEHNR and CDR2 as FQNEAQ (reference sequence). The repertoire was sequenced with immunoSEQ multiplex PCR; TCRdb's copy has only in-frame clones and lacks some. The sample comprises a few hundred thousand clones, roughly four fifths of which are singletons, and 1.5% to 2% rests with the top ten. Material for sequencing was peripheral blood. The receptor comes from a man aged 30 to 45 who had recovered from COVID-19. V is TRBV7-9 and J is TRBJ1-5, with unresolved D. In DNA, the CDR3 is TGTGCCAGCAGCTTAGCGTGGTCCGGTAGCAATCAGCCCCAGCATTTT. Protein sequence: CASSLAWSGSNQPQHF.